This paragraph covers one T cell receptor beta chain sequence. The antigen is not known. The CDR3 has 16 amino acids. V was clipped by 4 bases and J by 0 bases, with 16 bases between them. Germline CDR1 and CDR2: SEHNR and FQNEAQ (reference sequence). Assay used: immunoSEQ multiplex PCR; TCRdb lists only in-frame clones, some missing. The sample shows tens of thousands of clones, around 83% of them seen only once. The data were obtained in a study of OX40 agonist ivuxolimab in advanced cancers. Whole-study context: The mean age was roughly 60 years, ranging from about 23 to 79, with approximately 83% of participants male. A partial response was reached by three patients: one with hepatocellular carcinoma and two with cutaneous melanoma. General study findings and limits: CD8+ T cells were the subset that, on average, had more expanded clones than CD4+.

This TCR was sampled from an adult with an advanced solid tumor such as melanoma, head and neck, liver or kidney cancer. This sequence joins TRBV7-9 and TRBJ2-7; D assignment may be TRBD1 or TRBD2 (5 bases each). This specimen consisted of CD4+ or CD8+ T cells sorted from blood, obtained in a trial of the OX40 agonist ivuxolimab. CDR3 nucleotide sequence: TGTGCCAGCAGCTCGGACCGGGACGGCAGCTCCTACGAGCAGTACTTC. Translation gives CASSSDRDGSSYEQYF.